One and the same sample provided the 31 T cell receptor beta chains below, sequenced in a study of liver allograft versus peripheral blood T cells (TCRdb year 2020). Regarding the study in general: The study compared T cell receptor repertoires found within transplanted livers against repertoires in the peripheral blood of liver transplant recipients.

The instrument was an Illumina MiSeq. TCRdb reanalyzed the raw reads on its own, using fastp at Q25 for trimming and MiXCR for clone calling, and kept in-frame beta chains. Duplicate CDR3 protein sequences are folded into a single record with the most common DNA and genes. A total of 13,000 or so distinct CDR3 sequences appear in this sample, approximately 19% of them only once. Approximately 13% of the sample comes from the top ten. These TCRs come from a human patient who had a liver transplant. After a transplant, some of the T cells may come from the graft donor.

This clonotype came up a few times. The gene calls are TRBV14 and TRBJ2-2; the D gene is possibly TRBD2 (5 bases). Trimming left V 0 bases short and J 2 bases short, with 13 bases between. The CDR3 has 17 amino acids. The germline V gene encodes CDR1 SGHDN and CDR2 FVKESK. CDR3 bases: TGTGCCAGCAGCCAAGAGGGGTTGTGGACTAACACCGGGGAGCTGTTTTTT. Its translation: CASSQEGLWTNTGELFF.

The chain is built from TRBV18 and TRBJ1-1; 8 nucleotides line up with TRBD1. J lost 1 base, V lost 3 bases, and 4 bases had no gene match. The CDR3 loop spans 15 amino acids. The germline gives CDR1 KGHSH, CDR2 LQKENI. CDR3 sequence reads: CASSPPGTGNTEAFF. The DNA for the CDR3 is TGTGCCAGCTCACCCCCCGGGACAGGGAACACTGAAGCTTTCTTT.

This clonotype was seen only a few times. The gene calls are TRBV12-3 or TRBV12-4 and TRBJ1-5; perhaps TRBD1 as D (5 bases). This CDR3 is built from 15 residues. V was cut by 7 bases and J by 2 bases, with 15 bases left in between. The CDR3 loop is CASTLGEVGNQPQHF. Written as DNA, the CDR3 is TGTGCCAGCACCCTAGGGGAAGTTGGCAATCAGCCCCAGCATTTT.

This clonotype is medium-sized within its sample. The genes are TRBV24-1 and TRBJ2-3; a weak D match, TRBD2 (6 bases). The ends were cut back, 6 bases at V and 3 bases at J, with 9 bases in the middle. The CDR3 has 13 amino acids. Germline V gene sequence: CDR1 KGHDR, CDR2 SFDVKD. CDR3 region: CATSKGGTDTQYF. The CDR3 DNA follows: TGTGCCACCAGTAAGGGAGGAACAGATACGCAGTATTTT.

Turning to this clonotype: A much more abundant neighbour one base away suggests this may be a read error. The chain joins TRBV29-1 to TRBJ1-6; 9 nucleotides match TRBD1. Trimming cost V 6 bases and J 10 bases; bases outside gene matches: 7. Germline V CDR1 and CDR2: SQVTM, ANQGSEA. The CDR3 length is 13 residues. The DNA for the CDR3 is TGCAGCGTGGGGGACAGGGATAGCTCACCCCTCCACTTT. Its protein product is CSVGDRDSSPLHF.

The chain carries TRBV11-2 and TRBJ2-7; 10 bases match TRBD1. V shed 1 base, J shed 0 bases, and the junction held 9 bases outside the gene matches. The CDR3 spans 18 residues. CDR1 and CDR2 (germline): SGHAT, FQNNGV. The CDR3 reads CASSLGAWGQGSSYEQYF. The DNA for the CDR3 is TGTGCCAGCAGCTTAGGGGCGTGGGGACAGGGGAGCTCCTACGAGCAGTACTTC.

In its sample, this clonotype is medium-sized. This chain links TRBV27 with TRBJ2-5, with D possibly matching TRBD1 (6 bases). CDR1 and CDR2 (germline): MNHEY, SMNVEV (reference sequence). The CDR3 runs 14 residues. Trimming shortened V by 5 bases and J by 1 base, and 11 bases separated the two germline ends. CDR3 DNA: TGTGCCAGCAGTCTTAGGACAGCCCAAGAGACCCAGTACTTC. Translation gives CASSLRTAQETQYF.

In the case of this clonotype: A read error may be the cause here, since a much bigger clone is one base away. The chain joins TRBV24-1 to TRBJ2-1; weak D call: TRBD1 (6 bases). Per germline, CDR1 KGHDR and CDR2 SFDVKD. This CDR3 comprises 15 residues. V gave up 8 bases and J gave up 13 bases, with 26 bases separating them. The CDR3 loop reads CATIGDRTLRDIQFF. The CDR3 region has the DNA TGTGCCACCATTGGGGATCGGACTCTACGGGACATTCAGTTCTTC.

This clonotype was counted ten times or more. CDR3 sequence (DNA): TGTGCCAGCTCACCTCCTGGACAGAACCAAGAGACCCAGTACTTC. Amino acids: CASSPPGQNQETQYF. This chain links TRBV18 with TRBJ2-5, with a possible D match to TRBD1 (6 bases). The CDR3 is 15 residues long. Germline lookup yields CDR1 KGHSH and CDR2 LQKENI. Trimming took 3 bases from V and 0 from J, leaving 11 bases between them.

This clonotype was seen ten or more times. The CDR3 here is CASSLGGTRSYEQYF. CDR3 DNA sequence: TGTGCCAGCAGCCTCGGTGGGACGCGCTCCTACGAGCAGTACTTC. The chain is built from TRBV7-2 and TRBJ2-7, with D possibly called TRBD1 or TRBD2 (5 bases each). The V and J ends lost 5 bases and 0 bases respectively, with 14 bases between them. This CDR3 is built from 15 residues. Germline V lookup: CDR1 SGHTA, CDR2 FQGNSA. Complete variable domain (other parts from reference TRBV7-2 and TRBJ2-7): GAGVSQSPSNKVTEKGKDVELRCDPISGHTALYWYRQSLGQGLEFLIYFQGNSAPDKSGLPSDRFSAERTGGSVSTLTIQRTQQEDSAVYLCASSLGGTRSYEQYFGPGTRLTVT.

This clonotype is medium-sized in the sample. V and J are TRBV6-2 or TRBV6-3 and TRBJ2-1; 7 nucleotides align to TRBD2. The germline V gene has CDR1 MNHEY and CDR2 SVGEGT. The V segment lost 6 bases and the J segment 6 bases; nucleotides outside the gene matches: 2. CDR3 length: 12 residues. The CDR3 sequence is CASRWTSNEQFF. The CDR3 DNA reads as TGTGCCAGCAGGTGGACTAGCAATGAGCAGTTCTTC.

This clonotype rates as medium-sized (0.01 to 0.1%). The rearrangement uses TRBV29-1 and TRBJ1-2; no reliable D call. The CDR3 length is 15 residues. Trimming cost V 4 bases and J 4 bases, with 19 bases left between them. Germline lookup yields CDR1 SQVTM and CDR2 ANQGSEA. The CDR3 loop reads CSVGAVLDPGYGYTF. The CDR3 DNA sequence: TGCAGCGTTGGTGCAGTATTGGATCCGGGCTATGGCTACACCTTC. The full variable domain, rest sourced from reference TRBV29-1 and TRBJ1-2, is SAVISQKPSRDICQRGTSLTIQCQVDSQVTMMFWYRQQPGQSLTLIATANQGSEATYESGFVIDKFPISRPNLTFSTLTVSNMSPEDSSIYLCSVGAVLDPGYGYTFGSGTRLTVV.

This clonotype was found a few times. V gene TRBV20-1 combines with J gene TRBJ1-2, with a tentative D call TRBD1 (6 bases). The ends were cut back, 3 bases at V and 4 bases at J, with 15 bases in the middle. The CDR3 is 14 residues long. Per germline, CDR1 DFQATT and CDR2 SNEGSKA (reference sequence). Here the CDR3 DNA reads TGCAGTGCTAGGGTGTGGGGGGGCTCCTATGGCTACACCTTC. Translation: CSARVWGGSYGYTF.

In its sample, this clonotype was seen many times. The CDR3 protein is CASSSGLASYNEQFF. The CDR3 region has the DNA TGTGCCAGCAGCTCCGGACTAGCCTCCTACAATGAGCAGTTCTTC. The chain carries TRBV5-4 and TRBJ2-1; 8 bases fit TRBD2. J gave up 0 bases and V 3 bases, and 2 bases lay outside the gene matches. Germline-derived CDR1 and CDR2 are SGHNT and YYREEE (reference sequence). The CDR3 is made up of 15 amino acids.

J is TRBJ2-5 and V is TRBV7-9, with D tentatively TRBD1 (5 bases). The V gene lost 5 bases and the J gene lost 1 base, with 14 bases spanning the gap. There are 15 residues in the CDR3. Looked up from germline, CDR1 is SEHNR and CDR2 is FQNEAQ (reference sequence). The CDR3 DNA is TGTGCCAGCAGCGCGTTAACAGGTAGCCAAGAGACCCAGTACTTC. Protein sequence: CASSALTGSQETQYF. Full variable domain (remainder filled in from reference TRBV7-9 and TRBJ2-5): DTGVSQNPRHKITKRGQNVTFRCDPISEHNRLYWYRQTLGQGPEFLTYFQNEAQLEKSRLLSDRFSAERPKGSFSTLEIQRTEQGDSAMYLCASSALTGSQETQYFGPGTRLLVL.

This clonotype is medium-sized in the sample. CDR3 residues: CATSSGFLNTEAFF. DNA of the CDR3: TGTGCCACGAGCTCAGGGTTTCTGAACACTGAAGCTTTCTTT. The J gene is TRBJ1-1, the V gene TRBV19; D is possibly TRBD1 (5 bases). The CDR3 runs to 14 residues. Germline V gene lookup returns CDR1 LNHDA and CDR2 SQIVND (reference sequence). The V end was cut by 10 bases, the J end by 0 bases, with 15 bases between.

This clonotype showed up many times. This sequence joins TRBV18 and TRBJ2-1; the D gene is possibly TRBD1 (6 bases). The V gene's germline CDR1 is KGHSH and CDR2 LQKENI. The CDR3 is 16 amino acids. Trimming left V 0 bases short and J 4 bases short, with 13 bases between. CDR3 loop: CASSPPRGGSYNEQFF. CDR3 nucleotide sequence: TGTGCCAGCTCACCACCAAGAGGGGGATCTTACAATGAGCAGTTCTTC.

The table lists this clonotype with many counts. This sequence joins TRBV10-3 and TRBJ1-2; D gene unclear. CDR3 length: 14 residues. Trimming pared 7 bases from V and 4 bases from J, leaving 16 bases between. CDR1 and CDR2 (germline): ENHRY, SYGVKD. CDR3 protein: CAINQGEGIYGYTF. The DNA for the CDR3 is TGTGCCATCAATCAAGGAGAAGGAATCTATGGCTACACCTTC.

The chain employs TRBV11-2 and TRBJ2-7; 8 positions match TRBD1. In germline, CDR1 is SGHAT, CDR2 FQNNGV. This CDR3 comprises 14 residues. V was clipped by 3 bases and J by 5 bases; unmatched bases: 6. The CDR3 DNA reads TGTGCCAGCAGCTTGGGACAGGATAGGGACGAGCAGTACTTC. Protein product: CASSLGQDRDEQYF.

The V gene is TRBV2, the J gene TRBJ1-2; 8 bases fit TRBD1. The V gene's germline CDR1 is SNHLY and CDR2 FYNNEI. The CDR3 contains 13 residues. Germline trimming cut 1 base from V and 7 bases from J; bases unmatched to any gene: 2. The CDR3 spells CASSEGTGTGYTF. The DNA for the CDR3 is TGTGCCAGCAGTGAAGGGACAGGGACTGGCTACACCTTC.

This clonotype was seen a few times. The chain recombines TRBV20-1 with TRBJ1-1; D is unresolved. This CDR3 contains 15 residues. Between the trimmed V and J ends, which lost 0 bases and 5 bases, there was a span of 16 bases. In germline, CDR1 is DFQATT, CDR2 SNEGSKA (reference sequence). The CDR3 region has the DNA TGCAGTGCTAGAGATCGAATGGGCATTTGGACTGAAGCTTTCTTT. Translated, it gives CSARDRMGIWTEAFF.

This clonotype was seen at least ten times. This chain joins TRBV15 and TRBJ2-1, with D perhaps TRBD1 (5 bases). Germline CDR1 and CDR2: LNHNV and YYDKDF (reference sequence). Trimming removed 1 base at V and 5 bases at J, with 27 bases between. The CDR3 consists of 20 residues. As DNA, the CDR3 is TGTGCCACCAGCAGAGGTTCTTATGGACACTCCCTAAGGATCAACAATGAGCAGTTCTTC. Its translation is CATSRGSYGHSLRINNEQFF.

A few counts support this clonotype. The CDR3 spells CASSLGTSGFGELFF. DNA of the CDR3: TGTGCCAGCAGCTTAGGGACTAGCGGGTTCGGGGAGCTGTTTTTT. This chain links TRBV5-4 with TRBJ2-2; 12 nucleotides line up with TRBD2. V gave up 2 bases and J gave up 7 bases; unmatched junction bases: 3. The CDR3 length is 15 residues. In germline, CDR1 is SGHNT, CDR2 YYREEE (reference sequence).

This clonotype has more than one count but fewer than ten. The chain is built from TRBV11-3 and TRBJ2-2; D unclear. CDR1 and CDR2 (germline): SGHNT, YENEEA. The CDR3 has 12 amino acids. V lost 2 bases, J lost 13 bases, and 11 bases lay in between. The CDR3 spells CASSLIGPPLFF. In nucleotides, the CDR3 is TGTGCCAGCAGCTTAATCGGTCCCCCGCTGTTTTTT.

A remark on this clonotype: A much larger clonotype is one base distant, so this may be a read error. The V call is TRBV28, the J call TRBJ1-2; D uncertain. V was clipped by 3 bases and J by 7 bases, with 12 bases between them. The length of the CDR3 is 13 residues. Germline CDR1 is MDHEN and CDR2 is SYDVKM. CDR3 loop: CASSFGMTVGYTF. The DNA of the CDR3 is TGTGCCAGCAGTTTCGGGATGACGGTTGGCTACACCTTC.

This clonotype appeared many times. This sequence joins TRBV15 and TRBJ2-7; D gene unclear. Germline V gene data show CDR1 as LNHNV and CDR2 as YYDKDF (reference sequence). V lost 7 bases to trimming and J lost 4 bases, with 14 bases between them. This CDR3 is 13 amino acids long. The CDR3 here is CATNETQLYEQYF. CDR3 DNA sequence: TGTGCCACCAATGAAACACAACTTTACGAGCAGTACTTC.

This clonotype was observed many times. The chain is built from TRBV7-2 and TRBJ1-2; D gene uncertain. The CDR3 has 12 amino acids. CDR1 is SGHTA and CDR2 is FQGNSA in the germline V gene. The V end lost 2 bases, the J end lost 5 bases, and 6 bases lay between the germline ends. In DNA form, the CDR3 reads TGTGCCAGCAGCTTATACTATTATGGCTACACCTTC. The encoded protein is CASSLYYYGYTF.

The V call is TRBV20-1, the J call TRBJ2-2, with 10 bases matching TRBD2. The CDR3 runs to 15 residues. V shed 2 bases and J 7 bases; nucleotides not matched to a gene: 7. The germline gives CDR1 DFQATT, CDR2 SNEGSKA (reference sequence). The CDR3 bases are TGCAGTGCTAGACGAGCGGGGGGGCTCATCGGGGAGCTGTTTTTT. This codes for CSARRAGGLIGELFF.

The sample holds a few counts of this clonotype. The chain carries TRBV11-2 and TRBJ1-6; 9 bases match TRBD1. The V gene's germline CDR1 is SGHAT and CDR2 FQNNGV. CDR3 size: 15 residues. With V trimmed by 0 bases and J by 7 bases, 1 base remained unmatched. CDR3: CASSLETGGNSPLHF. CDR3 bases: TGTGCCAGCAGCTTAGAGACAGGGGGGAATTCACCCCTCCACTTT.

With respect to this clonotype: A far larger clone is a single base away, which makes a read error likely. The chain employs TRBV6-6 and TRBJ2-1, with a possible D match to TRBD2 (6 bases). There are 17 residues in the CDR3. Trimming took 5 bases from V and 1 from J, leaving 18 bases between them. Per the germline V gene, CDR1 is MNHNY and CDR2 is SVGAGI (reference sequence). Here the CDR3 reads CASSESWDFGSYNEQFF. In DNA, the CDR3 is TGTGCCAGCAGTGAATCATGGGACTTCGGGTCCTACAATGAGCAGTTCTTC.

In its sample, this clonotype is medium-sized. J is TRBJ1-1 and V is TRBV18; D not resolved. The CDR3 runs to 15 residues. Trimming cost V 1 base and J 1 base, with 10 bases left between them. CDR1 KGHSH and CDR2 LQKENI come from the germline V gene. The DNA of the CDR3 is TGTGCCAGCTCACCACGGCACCGTTCGAACACTGAAGCTTTCTTT. Protein product: CASSPRHRSNTEAFF.